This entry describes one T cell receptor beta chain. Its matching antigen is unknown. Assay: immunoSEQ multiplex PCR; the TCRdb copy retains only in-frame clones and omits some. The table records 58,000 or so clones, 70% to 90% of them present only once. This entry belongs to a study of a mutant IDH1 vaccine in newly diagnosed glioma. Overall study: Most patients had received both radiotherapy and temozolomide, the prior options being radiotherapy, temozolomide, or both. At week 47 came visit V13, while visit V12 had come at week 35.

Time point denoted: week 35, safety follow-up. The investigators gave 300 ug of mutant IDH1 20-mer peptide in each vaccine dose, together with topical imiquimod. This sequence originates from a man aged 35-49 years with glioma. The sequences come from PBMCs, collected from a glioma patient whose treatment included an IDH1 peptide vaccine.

The CDR3 sequence is CATSSDRGVSGTEAFF. CDR3 nucleotide sequence: TGTGCCACCAGTTCAGACAGGGGGGTTTCGGGCACTGAAGCTTTCTTT. The chain combines TRBV15 with TRBJ1-1; 9 nucleotides align to TRBD1. The J segment lost 4 bases and the V segment lost 6 bases, leaving 12 bases of the junction unmatched. In germline, CDR1 is LNHNV, CDR2 YYDKDF (reference sequence). CDR3 length: 16 residues.